The TCR beta chain under discussion was sequenced for a study of early T cells in non-severe SARS-CoV-2 infection. Across the whole study: Whole-blood bulk RNA, unsorted, was sequenced, and chains were unpaired.

Researchers tagged individual cDNA molecules with unique molecular identifiers. Each CDR3 protein is one row after TCRdb ran MiXCR on the 5' RACE reads. The table includes tens of thousands of distinct CDR3 sequences, roughly 6.8% detected once. With 6 bases removed from V and 6 bases from J, the gap between germline ends came to 11 bases. CDR1 and CDR2 (germline): LGHDT, YNNKEL (reference sequence). The CDR3 runs 12 residues. Sequenced: whole blood. This chain links TRBV3-1 with TRBJ1-2; D possibly corresponds to TRBD1 (5 bases). This receptor was taken from an adult who was a healthcare worker with PCR-confirmed SARS-CoV-2 infection or an uninfected control (not recorded which). The CDR3 loop is CASRTGGDGYTF. For the CDR3, the DNA is TGTGCCAGCAGGACGGGAGGGGATGGCTACACCTTC.